The present T cell receptor beta chain was sequenced within a study of neurological immune-mediated disorders. Unsorted libraries came from 2 million PBMCs stored at -80 °C. TCRdb re-analysed the 5' RACE reads in MiXCR, keeping a single row per CDR3 protein. There are around 70,000 distinct CDR3 sequences in the sample; 4.8% occur only once, and over 2% lies in the top ten. This clonotype appeared many times. Trimming removed 3 bases from V and 9 bases from J, with 9 bases in between. The CDR3 extends over 12 amino acids. V usage is TRBV12-3 or TRBV12-4 and J usage is TRBJ2-1; D possibly corresponds to TRBD2 (6 bases). This TCR derives from a woman between 70 and 85 years old with multiple sclerosis. Sequenced material: PBMCs. The CDR3 bases are TGTGCCAGCAGTTTGGCGGGGTTTGAGCAGTTCTTC. Translation: CASSLAGFEQFF.